The next 26 T cell receptor beta chains were all read from a single sample in a study of siplizumab effects on memory and regulatory T cells. TCRdb's copy holds only in-frame clones and misses some; the assay was immunoSEQ multiplex PCR. The table lists tens of thousands of clones, 95% to 97% of them singletons. Sequences were obtained from naive CD4+ T cells sorted from blood. The source is a human donor in good health.

CDR3 amino acids: CAWGAGKRFNEQFF. As DNA, the CDR3 is TGTGCCTGGGGAGCAGGGAAGCGTTTCAATGAGCAGTTCTTC. The chain has TRBV30 and TRBJ2-1; D possibly corresponds to TRBD1 (5 bases). The CDR3 contains 14 residues. V lost 5 bases and J lost 6, with 17 bases in between. Germline CDR1 and CDR2: GTSNPN and SVGIG (reference sequence).

This chain connects TRBV7-9 to TRBJ1-4; D not resolved. The V and J ends lost 6 bases and 0 bases respectively, with 11 bases between them. This CDR3 contains 15 residues. Per the germline V gene, CDR1 is SEHNR and CDR2 is FQNEAQ (reference sequence). CDR3 in amino acids: CASSPQPATNEKLFF. The CDR3 bases are TGTGCCAGCAGTCCCCAGCCGGCAACTAATGAAAAACTGTTTTTT.

The genes are TRBV28 and TRBJ1-5; D remains ambiguous. The CDR3 loop spans 12 amino acids. CDR1 and CDR2 (germline): MDHEN, SYDVKM. V shed 6 bases and J shed 8 bases, with 11 bases lying between them. CDR3 DNA: TGTGCCAGCAGCCCCCCCGGGGAGCCCCAGCATTTT. The encoded protein is CASSPPGEPQHF.

The CDR3 loop reads CASSLYLTSTDTQYF. The CDR3 DNA is TGTGCCAGTAGTCTCTACTTGACTAGCACAGATACGCAGTATTTT. The rearrangement joins TRBV19 to TRBJ2-3; the D is unclear. V was shortened by 5 bases and J by 0 bases, with 12 bases between the two germline ends. The CDR3 consists of 15 residues. The germline CDR1 and CDR2 sequences are LNHDA and SQIVND (reference sequence). The complete variable domain, with remaining parts taken from reference TRBV19 and TRBJ2-3, reads DGGITQSPKYLFRKEGQNVTLSCEQNLNHDAMYWYRQDPGQGLRLIYYSQIVNDFQKGDIAEGYSVSREKKESFPLTVTSAQKNPTAFYLCASSLYLTSTDTQYFGPGTRLTVL.

V and J are TRBV7-9 and TRBJ2-5; D uncertain. The CDR3 extends over 15 amino acids. Germline-derived CDR1 and CDR2 are SEHNR and FQNEAQ (reference sequence). V was cut by 0 bases and J by 2 bases, with 10 bases left in between. The CDR3 DNA reads as TGTGCCAGCAGCTTAGCCCTTCGGTTTCAAGAGACCCAGTACTTC. Translating gives CASSLALRFQETQYF.

This chain joins TRBV15 and TRBJ2-3, with 9 bases matching TRBD1. CDR3 length: 14 residues. Germline CDR1 reads LNHNV; CDR2 reads YYDKDF (reference sequence). V lost 4 bases and J lost 5; bases outside the gene matches: 4. CDR3 loop: CATSKGQGVDTQYF. The CDR3 nucleotides are TGTGCCACCAGCAAGGGACAGGGAGTAGATACGCAGTATTTT. Supplemented by reference TRBV15 and TRBJ2-3, the full variable domain reads DAMVIQNPRYQVTQFGKPVTLSCSQTLNHNVMYWYQQKSSQAPKLLFHYYDKDFNNEADTPDNFQSRRPNTSFCFLDIRSPGLGDTAMYLCATSKGQGVDTQYFGPGTRLTVL.

The chain combines TRBV5-6 with TRBJ2-3; 7 positions match TRBD2. The CDR3 consists of 15 residues. The germline V gene encodes CDR1 SGHDT and CDR2 YYEEEE. V lost 2 bases to trimming and J lost 0 bases; unmatched junction nucleotides: 3. The chain's CDR3 is CASSFLSGSTDTQYF. The CDR3, as DNA: TGTGCCAGCAGCTTCCTTAGCGGGAGCACAGATACGCAGTATTTT. The full variable domain, with the rest looked up from reference TRBV5-6 and TRBJ2-3, is DAGVTQSPTHLIKTRGQQVTLRCSPKSGHDTVSWYQQALGQGPQFIFQYYEEEERQRGNFPDRFSGHQFPNYSSELNVNALLLGDSALYLCASSFLSGSTDTQYFGPGTRLTVL.

The CDR3 region has the DNA TGTGCCAGCAGTTACTCTCGGAGCTTGGGCTACACCTTC. This encodes CASSYSRSLGYTF. The chain combines TRBV6-5 with TRBJ1-2; no clear D gene. V was cut by 0 bases and J by 8 bases, with 10 bases left in between. The CDR3 length is 13 residues. Per germline, CDR1 MNHEY and CDR2 SVGAGI.

J is TRBJ2-2 and V is TRBV9; 11 bases are shared with TRBD2. This CDR3 spans 15 amino acids. V gave up 8 bases and J gave up 4 bases; unmatched junction bases: 7. Germline lookup yields CDR1 SGDLS and CDR2 YYNGEE. The CDR3 nucleotides read TGTGCCAGGACCGGGACTAGCGGTTCCACCGGGGAGCTGTTTTTT. Protein product: CARTGTSGSTGELFF.

The chain is built from TRBV29-1 and TRBJ2-5; D remains unclear. The V end was cut by 0 bases, the J end by 5 bases, with 13 bases between. Germline V gene lookup returns CDR1 SQVTM and CDR2 ANQGSEA. There are 14 residues in the CDR3. CDR3 DNA: TGCAGCGTTGAAGAGGTCGTGGGGTGGGAGACCCAGTACTTC. This codes for CSVEEVVGWETQYF.

The chain is built from TRBV7-9 and TRBJ2-1; perhaps D is TRBD1 or TRBD2 (5 bases each). Germline-derived CDR1 and CDR2 are SEHNR and FQNEAQ (reference sequence). The V end was cut by 2 bases, the J end by 4 bases, with 9 bases between. The CDR3 length is 14 residues. The CDR3 nucleotides read TGTGCCAGCAGCTTAATGGGGGTTTACAATGAGCAGTTCTTC. Amino acids: CASSLMGVYNEQFF. The variable domain in full, with the rest retrieved from reference TRBV7-9 and TRBJ2-1, is DTGVSQNPRHKITKRGQNVTFRCDPISEHNRLYWYRQTLGQGPEFLTYFQNEAQLEKSRLLSDRFSAERPKGSFSTLEIQRTEQGDSAMYLCASSLMGVYNEQFFGPGTRLTVL.

This clone was seen only once. This chain joins TRBV19 and TRBJ2-1, with 12 bases lining up with TRBD2. This CDR3 spans 16 amino acids. Germline-derived CDR1 and CDR2 are LNHDA and SQIVND (reference sequence). J gave up 4 bases and V 6 bases, and 7 bases lay outside the gene matches. CDR3 DNA: TGTGCCAGTAGAAAGGCTAGCGGGAGGGTTTACAATGAGCAGTTCTTC. Encoded protein: CASRKASGRVYNEQFF. The variable domain in full, with the rest retrieved from reference TRBV19 and TRBJ2-1, is DGGITQSPKYLFRKEGQNVTLSCEQNLNHDAMYWYRQDPGQGLRLIYYSQIVNDFQKGDIAEGYSVSREKKESFPLTVTSAQKNPTAFYLCASRKASGRVYNEQFFGPGTRLTVL.

The gene calls are TRBV5-1 and TRBJ2-3; the D call may be TRBD1 or TRBD2 (5 bases each). V was clipped by 1 base and J by 0 bases, with 9 bases between them. CDR3 length: 15 amino acids. Germline V gene sequence: CDR1 SGHRS, CDR2 YFSETQ. The CDR3 sequence is CASSLTGRSTDTQYF. In DNA, the CDR3 is TGCGCCAGCAGCTTGACGGGGCGCAGCACAGATACGCAGTATTTT. The variable domain in full, completed from reference TRBV5-1 and TRBJ2-3, reads KAGVTQTPRYLIKTRGQQVTLSCSPISGHRSVSWYQQTPGQGLQFLFEYFSETQRNKGNFPGRFSGRQFSNSRSEMNVSTLELGDSALYLCASSLTGRSTDTQYFGPGTRLTVL.

J is TRBJ2-5 and V is TRBV6-5; 8 bases line up with TRBD2. CDR1 MNHEY and CDR2 SVGAGI come from the germline V gene. CDR3 length: 15 residues. Trimming at V came to 5 bases and at J to 2 bases, leaving 7 bases not matched to a gene. DNA for the CDR3: TGTGCCAGCAGTAGACTAGCGTATCAACAAGAGACCCAGTACTTC. Translated: CASSRLAYQQETQYF.

This chain links TRBV7-8 with TRBJ2-1; D uncertain. V lost 0 bases and J lost 4, with 10 bases in between. The CDR3 length is 15 residues. CDR1 is SGHVS, CDR2 FQNEAQ, per germline. Written as DNA, the CDR3 is TGTGCCAGCAGCTTAGCACACACCGATTACAATGAGCAGTTCTTC. It yields the protein CASSLAHTDYNEQFF.

The chain carries TRBV6-6 and TRBJ1-3, with 7 bases lining up with TRBD1. V was pared by 0 bases and J by 2 bases, with 4 bases of the junction left unmatched. The CDR3 runs 16 residues. In germline, CDR1 is MNHNY, CDR2 SVGAGI (reference sequence). The CDR3 sequence is CASSYSTGSAGNTIYF. The CDR3 DNA follows: TGTGCCAGCAGTTACTCGACAGGGAGCGCTGGAAACACCATATATTTT.

This sequence joins TRBV7-2 and TRBJ1-1; D is ambiguous. V was shortened by 4 bases and J by 5 bases, with 11 bases between the two germline ends. CDR3 size: 13 residues. Germline loops: CDR1 SGHTA, CDR2 FQGNSA. CDR3 DNA: TGTGCCAGCAGCTCCCAGACGGGGACTGAAGCTTTCTTT. Residues: CASSSQTGTEAFF.

The rearrangement uses TRBV5-6 and TRBJ1-6; 7 positions match TRBD1. Trimming took 0 bases from V and 3 from J; bases not matched to a gene: 3. The germline CDR1 and CDR2 sequences are SGHDT and YYEEEE. CDR3 length: 16 residues. CDR3 residues: CASSLVGGLYNSPLHF. In DNA, the CDR3 is TGTGCCAGCAGCTTGGTAGGGGGCCTCTATAATTCACCCCTCCACTTT.

This clone was observed once. The genes are TRBV30 and TRBJ2-7; no reliable D call. V lost 4 bases and J lost 0, with 13 bases in between. The CDR3 loop spans 14 amino acids. Germline lookup yields CDR1 GTSNPN and CDR2 SVGIG (reference sequence). The CDR3 sequence is CAWTWNVGSYEQYF. The CDR3 DNA is TGTGCCTGGACGTGGAACGTTGGCTCCTACGAGCAGTACTTC. The variable domain in full, completed from reference TRBV30 and TRBJ2-7, reads SQTIHQWPATLVQPVGSPLSLECTVEGTSNPNLYWYRQAAGRGLQLLFYSVGIGQISSEVPQNLSASRPQDRQFILSSKKLLLSDSGFYLCAWTWNVGSYEQYFGPGTRLTVT.

V and J are TRBV5-8 and TRBJ2-1; 7 bases align to TRBD2. Germline V lookup: CDR1 SGHTS, CDR2 YDEGEE. V gave up 7 bases and J gave up 9 bases; unmatched junction bases: 13. The CDR3 has 14 residues. The CDR3 here is CASGGGSPRGEQFF. The CDR3 region has the DNA TGTGCCAGCGGGGGGGGGTCCCCCCGGGGTGAGCAGTTCTTC.

J is TRBJ2-7 and V is TRBV11-3, with D perhaps being TRBD1 or TRBD2 (6 bases each). V shed 5 bases and J shed 3 bases, with 14 bases lying between them. Germline CDR1 and CDR2: SGHNT and YENEEA. This CDR3 is built from 14 residues. The CDR3 loop is CASSPRDTSYEQYF. The CDR3 DNA sequence: TGTGCCAGCAGCCCGCGGGACACAAGCTACGAGCAGTACTTC.

This chain joins TRBV5-6 and TRBJ2-7; D is unclear. Trimming cost V 1 base and J 2 bases, with 7 bases left between them. From germline, CDR1 is SGHDT and CDR2 YYEEEE. The CDR3 is 13 residues long. CDR3 sequence: CASSLMTTYEQYF. CDR3 DNA: TGTGCCAGCAGCTTGATGACGACCTACGAGCAGTACTTC.

The gene calls are TRBV6-4 and TRBJ2-2; D is uncertain. The germline V gene encodes CDR1 MRHNA and CDR2 SNTAGT. The CDR3 is 13 amino acids. V was clipped by 6 bases and J by 3 bases, with 8 bases between them. The CDR3 DNA reads TGTGCCAGCAGCGCCGATTACACCGGGGAGCTGTTTTTT. Protein: CASSADYTGELFF.

Details on this clone: The junction shows a germline mismatch at one end, possibly a read error. CDR3 sequence: CASSLAFGSSYNGQFF. CDR3 DNA sequence: TGTGCCAGCAGCTTGGCCTTCGGGAGCTCCTACAATGGGCAGTTCTTC. The chain joins TRBV5-4 to TRBJ2-1; tentatively, D is TRBD2 (6 bases). This CDR3 spans 16 amino acids. Per the germline V gene, CDR1 is SGHNT and CDR2 is YYREEE (reference sequence).

The chain uses TRBV5-1 and TRBJ1-4; 10 bases agree with TRBD1. The junction had 4 bases not matched to a gene; V was cut back by 4 bases and J by 1 base. This CDR3 is 16 amino acids long. CDR1 and CDR2 from the germline V gene are SGHRS and YFSETQ. CDR3 sequence (DNA): TGCGCCAGCAGCGCAAGGACAGGGGGAACTAATGAAAAACTGTTTTTT. Protein product: CASSARTGGTNEKLFF.

This clone was found once. The chain combines TRBV5-5 with TRBJ1-5, with 9 bases aligning to TRBD1. Trimming cost V 4 bases and J 4 bases; bases outside gene matches: 9. Germline CDR1 and CDR2: SGHKS and YYEKEE (reference sequence). There are 16 residues in the CDR3. CDR3 sequence (DNA): TGTGCCAGCAGCGCCTCTACAGGGGGCATAAATCAGCCCCAGCATTTT. This codes for CASSASTGGINQPQHF. The full variable domain, with the rest looked up from reference TRBV5-5 and TRBJ1-5, is DAGVTQSPTHLIKTRGQQVTLRCSPISGHKSVSWYQQVLGQGPQFIFQYYEKEERGRGNFPDRFSARQFPNYSSELNVNALLLGDSALYLCASSASTGGINQPQHFGDGTRLSIL.